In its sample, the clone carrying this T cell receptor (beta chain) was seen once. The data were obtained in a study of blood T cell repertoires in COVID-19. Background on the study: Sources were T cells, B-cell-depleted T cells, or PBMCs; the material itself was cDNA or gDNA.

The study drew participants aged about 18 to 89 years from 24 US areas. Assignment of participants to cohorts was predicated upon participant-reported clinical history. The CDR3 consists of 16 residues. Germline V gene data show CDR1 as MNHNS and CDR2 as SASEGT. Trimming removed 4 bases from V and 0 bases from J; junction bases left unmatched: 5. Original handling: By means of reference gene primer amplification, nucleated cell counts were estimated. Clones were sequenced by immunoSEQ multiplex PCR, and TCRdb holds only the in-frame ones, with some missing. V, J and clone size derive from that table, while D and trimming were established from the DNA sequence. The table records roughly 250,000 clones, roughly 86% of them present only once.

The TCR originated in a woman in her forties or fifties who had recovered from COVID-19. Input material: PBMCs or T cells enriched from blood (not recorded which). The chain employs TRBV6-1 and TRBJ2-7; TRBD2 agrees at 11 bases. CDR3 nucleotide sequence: TGTGCCAGCAGTGCCTATAGCGGGAGGGTCTCCTACGAGCAGTACTTC. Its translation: CASSAYSGRVSYEQYF.